A single sample gave rise to the 24 T cell receptor beta chains below, sequenced in a study of blood T cell repertoires in COVID-19. Only in-frame clones appear in the TCRdb table, and some are missing; sequencing was by immunoSEQ multiplex PCR. The sample carries 110,000 or so clones, 81% recorded once. The sequenced sample was peripheral blood. The receptors derive from a man over 45 with acute or convalescent COVID-19.

DNA for the CDR3: TGTGCCAGCACCCAACCGGGGGAAGGTCGGGGCTACACCTTC. Amino acids: CASTQPGEGRGYTF. V and J are TRBV6-5 and TRBJ1-2, with a weak D call TRBD1 (5 bases). V was cut by 7 bases and J by 8 bases, with 20 bases left in between. This CDR3 has 14 residues. The germline V gene has CDR1 MNHEY and CDR2 SVGAGI.

The genes are TRBV29-1 and TRBJ1-2; the D is unclear. Germline V gene lookup returns CDR1 SQVTM and CDR2 ANQGSEA. The V end lost 0 bases, the J end lost 7 bases, and 12 bases lay between the germline ends. The CDR3 is 13 residues long. Here the CDR3 reads CSVEDDTRGGYTF. The CDR3 DNA is TGCAGCGTTGAAGATGATACCCGGGGTGGCTACACCTTC.

For the CDR3, the DNA is TGTGCCAGTTTCCACAGGGGTGAAGCTTTCTTT. Translation gives CASFHRGEAFF. The V gene is TRBV27, the J gene TRBJ1-1; 7 bases map to TRBD1. V lost 9 bases, J lost 7 bases, and 5 bases stayed unmatched. Germline V lookup: CDR1 MNHEY, CDR2 SMNVEV (reference sequence). This CDR3 has 11 residues.

The chain links TRBV4-1 to TRBJ2-5, with 8 nucleotides matching TRBD2. Germline V CDR1 and CDR2: MGHRA, YSYEKL. The ends lost 0 bases at V and 7 bases at J; junction bases unmatched: 4. The CDR3 totals 14 residues. In nucleotides, the CDR3 is TGCGCCAGCAGCCAAGATCTGCGGGAGGTGACCCAGTACTTC. This codes for CASSQDLREVTQYF.

The rearrangement uses TRBV28 and TRBJ1-6; D not resolved. The CDR3 is made up of 12 amino acids. V shed 3 bases and J shed 14 bases, with 11 bases lying between them. Germline CDR1 is MDHEN and CDR2 is SYDVKM. CDR3 region: CASSLAPVTLHF. The CDR3 nucleotides are TGTGCCAGCAGTTTGGCCCCTGTCACCCTCCACTTT.

The rearrangement uses TRBV15 and TRBJ2-7, with TRBD2 matching 9 bases. This CDR3 contains 19 residues. The V gene's germline CDR1 is LNHNV and CDR2 YYDKDF (reference sequence). The ends lost 0 bases at V and 2 bases at J; junction bases unmatched: 14. The CDR3 DNA reads TGTGCCACCAGCAGAGATGGGCGGGGGGGCCTTCTAGAAGCCTACGAGCAGTACGTC. It is translated as CATSRDGRGGLLEAYEQYV.

This chain joins TRBV6-4 and TRBJ1-2; possible D gene TRBD1, 5 bases. CDR3 length: 13 amino acids. Germline CDR1 reads MRHNA; CDR2 reads SNTAGT. V was shortened by 4 bases and J by 7 bases, with 13 bases between the two germline ends. This CDR3 reads CASSASPGLGYTF. The CDR3 coding sequence is TGTGCCAGCAGTGCGAGTCCAGGGCTTGGCTACACCTTC.

The CDR3: CASSFMVWTSGANTGELFF. DNA for the CDR3: TGTGCCAGCAGCTTTATGGTGTGGACTAGCGGGGCGAACACCGGGGAGCTGTTTTTT. V gene TRBV11-2 combines with J gene TRBJ2-2, with TRBD2 identical over 12 bases. This CDR3 region has 19 residues. Germline V CDR1 and CDR2: SGHAT, FQNNGV. Trimming at V came to 3 bases and at J to 0 bases, leaving 8 bases not matched to a gene.

The genes are TRBV6-6 and TRBJ1-2; TRBD1 agrees at 8 bases. Germline lookup yields CDR1 MNHNY and CDR2 SVGAGI (reference sequence). This CDR3 is 15 amino acids long. The V segment lost 0 bases and the J segment 7 bases; nucleotides outside the gene matches: 7. CDR3: CASSYSPTGEPGYTF. The CDR3 DNA reads TGTGCCAGCAGTTACTCTCCGACAGGGGAACCTGGCTACACCTTC.

The chain recombines TRBV7-8 with TRBJ1-2; TRBD1 aligns across 9 bases. The CDR3 is 14 residues long. V shed 1 base, J shed 7 bases, and the junction held 4 bases outside the gene matches. In germline, CDR1 is SGHVS, CDR2 FQNEAQ. The CDR3 sequence: CASSLVETGGGYTF. For the CDR3, the DNA is TGTGCCAGCAGCTTAGTCGAGACAGGGGGTGGCTACACCTTC.

This rearrangement joins TRBV6-5 to TRBJ1-3; TRBD1 aligns across 8 bases. V shed 6 bases, J shed 3 bases, and the junction held 1 base outside the gene matches. There are 13 residues in the CDR3. The germline V gene encodes CDR1 MNHEY and CDR2 SVGAGI. CDR3 sequence: CASSDRGGNTIYF. CDR3 DNA sequence: TGTGCCAGCAGCGACAGGGGTGGAAACACCATATATTTT.

The chain links TRBV27 to TRBJ2-1; TRBD2 matches at 13 bases. CDR3 size: 15 residues. Germline V gives CDR1 MNHEY, CDR2 SMNVEV (reference sequence). Unmatched junction bases numbered 4, after V lost 5 bases and J lost 6 bases. The DNA for the CDR3 is TGTGCCAGCAGTCCGACTAGCGGGGGGCCCAATGAGCAGTTCTTC. It codes for CASSPTSGGPNEQFF.

In this sample, this clone turned up a few times. The chain uses TRBV19 and TRBJ1-2; TRBD1 matches 7 bases. Per germline, CDR1 LNHDA and CDR2 SQIVND (reference sequence). The CDR3 totals 13 residues. Trimming removed 5 bases from V and 3 bases from J; junction bases left unmatched: 3. CDR3 coding DNA: TGTGCCAGTAGTCTACAGGGGTACTATGGCTACACCTTC. This codes for CASSLQGYYGYTF.

The chain uses TRBV24-1 and TRBJ1-1; D might be TRBD1 (6 bases). Per germline, CDR1 KGHDR and CDR2 SFDVKD. The CDR3 is made up of 12 amino acids. With 7 bases removed from V and 1 base from J, the gap between germline ends came to 6 bases. Written as DNA, the CDR3 is TGTGCCACCAGAGGGGGGAACACTGAAGCTTTCTTT. Translation gives CATRGGNTEAFF.

This clone came up once. This chain uses TRBV5-4 with TRBJ2-1; the match to TRBD2 covers 9 bases. CDR1 and CDR2 (germline): SGHNT, YYREEE (reference sequence). V lost 5 bases to trimming and J lost 5 bases; unmatched junction nucleotides: 8. This CDR3 contains 15 residues. The CDR3 sequence: CASSKMSGGNNEQFF. The CDR3, as DNA: TGTGCCAGCAGTAAAATGAGCGGGGGGAACAATGAGCAGTTCTTC.

This chain uses TRBV6-5 with TRBJ2-1, with D possibly matching TRBD2 (5 bases). Trimming cost V 6 bases and J 8 bases, with 17 bases left between them. This CDR3 comprises 14 residues. Germline loops: CDR1 MNHEY, CDR2 SVGAGI. CDR3 DNA: TGTGCCAGCAGGCCGGGAACCCAGTTTCATGAGCAGTTCTTC. The encoded protein is CASRPGTQFHEQFF.

V usage is TRBV18 and J usage is TRBJ2-5; perhaps TRBD1 as D (6 bases). The CDR3 runs to 14 residues. V dropped 3 bases and J dropped 2 bases, with 10 bases sitting between them. CDR1 and CDR2 (germline): KGHSH, LQKENI. In DNA form, the CDR3 reads TGTGCCAGCTCACCGCAGACAGGTCAAGAGACCCAGTACTTC. Translating gives CASSPQTGQETQYF.

The V gene is TRBV29-1, the J gene TRBJ1-2, with TRBD1 as a possible D gene (6 bases). Trimming cost V 6 bases and J 8 bases, with 19 bases left between them. The germline CDR1 and CDR2 sequences are SQVTM and ANQGSEA. This CDR3 has 13 residues. In DNA form, the CDR3 reads TGCAGCGTCGAAACAAACTTGGGGGCCGGCTACACCTTC. As protein: CSVETNLGAGYTF.

This chain links TRBV5-1 with TRBJ2-3; 8 bases map to TRBD1. This CDR3 spans 16 amino acids. V lost 2 bases to trimming and J lost 2 bases; unmatched junction nucleotides: 7. The germline gives CDR1 SGHRS, CDR2 YFSETQ. CDR3 protein: CASSLGAGGFTDTQYF. In nucleotides, the CDR3 is TGCGCCAGCAGCTTAGGGGCAGGGGGCTTCACAGATACGCAGTATTTT. Full variable domain (remainder filled in from reference TRBV5-1 and TRBJ2-3): KAGVTQTPRYLIKTRGQQVTLSCSPISGHRSVSWYQQTPGQGLQFLFEYFSETQRNKGNFPGRFSGRQFSNSRSEMNVSTLELGDSALYLCASSLGAGGFTDTQYFGPGTRLTVL.

V gene TRBV5-5 combines with J gene TRBJ2-3; D may be TRBD2 (5 bases). The V gene lost 4 bases and the J gene lost 8 bases, with 26 bases spanning the gap. This CDR3 comprises 17 residues. Germline loops: CDR1 SGHKS, CDR2 YYEKEE (reference sequence). In nucleotides, the CDR3 is TGTGCCAGCAGCCGCAACCCCGGCCGAGGGATCCCGGGTACGCAGTATTTT. Protein product: CASSRNPGRGIPGTQYF.

This chain uses TRBV30 with TRBJ1-2; a weak D match, TRBD1 (5 bases). Germline values: CDR1 GTSNPN, CDR2 SVGIG (reference sequence). This CDR3 is built from 14 residues. Trimming left V 0 bases short and J 5 bases short, with 13 bases between. In DNA form, the CDR3 reads TGTGCCTGGAGTGTGCGCGACAGCAATTATGGCTACACCTTC. Amino acid sequence: CAWSVRDSNYGYTF.

V gene TRBV7-9 combines with J gene TRBJ1-3, with D possibly TRBD1 on 5 matching bases. The CDR3 is 15 residues long. V lost 3 bases and J 4 bases, leaving 13 bases between the germline ends. Germline V gene sequence: CDR1 SEHNR, CDR2 FQNEAQ (reference sequence). CDR3 loop: CASSLAGGSGNTIYF. CDR3 DNA sequence: TGTGCCAGCAGCTTGGCGGGGGGATCCGGAAACACCATATATTTT.

This chain connects TRBV7-3 to TRBJ1-6; D gene ambiguous. Looked up from germline, CDR1 is SGHTA and CDR2 is FQGTGA. The CDR3 is 15 amino acids. With 1 base removed from V and 4 bases from J, the gap between germline ends came to 8 bases. DNA for the CDR3: TGTGCCAGCAGCTTAAGCGGAGGGTATAATTCACCCCTCCACTTT. It is translated as CASSLSGGYNSPLHF. The full variable domain, rest sourced from reference TRBV7-3 and TRBJ1-6, is GAGVSQTPSNKVTEKGKYVELRCDPISGHTALYWYRQSLGQGPEFLIYFQGTGAADDSGLPNDRFFAVRPEGSVSTLKIQRTERGDSAVYLCASSLSGGYNSPLHFGNGTRLTVT.

With respect to this clone: The conserved phenylalanine or tryptophan is not found at the CDR3 terminus, so this likely reflects a read error. The DNA is left out, because the CDR3 cannot be placed on it with certainty; the CDR3 is given as TCRdb lists it. The gene calls are TRBV2 and TRBJ2-7; the table's D call, TRBD1, was not checked against the DNA. The germline gives CDR1 SNHLY, CDR2 FYNNEI. The CDR3 adds up to 13 amino acids, both ends counted. The CDR3 is CASSEEWTGGLFP.